This T cell receptor beta chain was sequenced for a study of T cells in Graves' hyperthyroidism and ophthalmopathy (dated by TCRdb to between 2018 and 2020). Looking at the study overall: Peripheral blood was collected at initial diagnosis, before any treatment. To identify distinguishing TCR V-J signatures, a discovery cohort of about a hundred patients was used, comprising 40 to 45 with Graves' ophthalmopathy and under 60 with stable Graves' hyperthyroidism. An independent validation cohort of around 19 hyperthyroidism patients and approximately 16 patients who later progressed to ophthalmopathy tested prospective prediction of ophthalmopathy. For training and testing, the 100 patients in the discovery cohort were randomly divided in a 7:3 ratio. In addition, the study compared T-cell repertoires in thyroid tissue and in blood from several Graves' hyperthyroidism patients. After sampling, hyperthyroidism patients received methimazole starting at 30 mg daily, and ophthalmopathy patients received high-dose intravenous methylprednisolone. TCR Vbeta CDR3 sequencing of some 140 peripheral blood samples (fewer than 45 ophthalmopathy, approximately 80 hyperthyroidism and roughly 17 progressor patients) is reported in the paper.

The TCR beta CDR3 regions were amplified from the RNA transcripts. The TCR CDR3 was subjected to a first round of RT-PCR using the HTBI primer set and the Qiagen OneStep RT-PCR kit. Libraries were constructed in a second round of multiplex PCR, after which size selection and purification were carried out. The libraries were sequenced on an Illumina HiSeq2000 using paired-end 100 bp reads. Concerning the study's data processing: Raw data were processed with SOAPnuke, discarding reads with adapters, uncalled bases, mean Phred below 15, or no exact constant-primer or identifier match. COPE v1.2.5 was used to merge high-quality paired reads, and clonotypes were defined as unique nucleotide sequences. Clonotypes were aligned to IMGT TRBV, TRBD and TRBJ reference segments using MiTCR v1.1. Only V-J combinations with frequency above 0.0001, covering about 99% of repertoires, were analysed. A TCS score was defined as the ratio between F50 (clonal expansion) and ExV (chaos), using BLOSUM62-based TCRdist between CDR3 peptides within each V-J. Welch's t-statistics and random forest reduced approximately 520 V-J features to under 15, which were used in a naive Bayes classifier (R e1071). The public reads were reprocessed in TCRdb via fastp at Q25 and MiXCR, keeping in-frame beta chains. A single entry per CDR3 protein holds the most common genes and DNA from its merged rows. TCRdb's processing, not the authors', yielded these V and J calls. Present in this sample are about 520,000 distinct CDR3 sequences, about 24% of which were seen just once. The ten largest account for roughly 10% of the sample.

The CDR3 goes from the cysteine to the phenylalanine over 15 residues. This entry keeps only the CDR3 DNA: 45 bases, framed from base 1. After removal of 5 bases from V and 7 bases from J, the junction retains 7 bases not matched to a gene. Based on the germline V gene (reference sequence), the CDR1 and CDR2 sequences are MNHEY and SMNVEV. Moderately to severely active disease, a Clinical Activity Score of at least 3, a NOSPECS grade of at least 4, and a duration under 3 months were present in ophthalmopathy patients. Exclusion was applied to patients with uncontrolled infections, other autoimmune diseases, pregnancy or lactation. Clinical symptoms, serum thyroxine and TRAb, thyroid ultrasound, and orbital computed tomography formed the basis for the diagnoses. PBMCs were isolated from more than 8 ml of fresh peripheral blood by Ficoll-Paque density gradient centrifugation. Total RNA was extracted using Trizol reagent, and RNA quality was assessed on an Agilent 2100 Bioanalyzer.

This clonotype was observed many times. Its antigen specificity is not known. Qualities for individual bases were not recorded, and no much larger clone is one base off. Overall study outcomes, separate from this receptor: No statistical method was used to fix the sample size in advance, and group allocation was not hidden from the investigators. A model built on a 13 V-J signature distinguished ophthalmopathy from stable hyperthyroidism, reaching around 87% sensitivity and approximately 81% specificity in cross-validation and 80%/75% in testing. In validation, the model predicted progression to ophthalmopathy a median of 6.5 months before onset, with approximately 68% sensitivity and just under 75% specificity. Blood samples also contained most of the expanded thyroid clonotypes (frequency above 0.001), which suggests that blood repertoires may reflect thyroid immune responses.

This sequence uses TRBV27 and TRBJ1-6, and 8 bases in between align with TRBD1. This TCR was sampled from a woman aged 25-40 years with Graves' ophthalmopathy. The source material was blood. In nucleotide form, the sequence is TGTGCCAGCAGTAGCAGGGGGCCCTTAAATTCACCCCTCCACTTT. This translates into CASSSRGPLNSPLHF.